This paragraph reports one T cell receptor beta chain. V shed 1 base and J 2 bases; nucleotides not matched to a gene: 5. The CDR3 contains 17 residues. The germline CDR1 and CDR2 sequences are SGHVS and FQNEAQ. This sample is drawn from a study of blood T cell repertoires in COVID-19. Overall study: Samples taken during acute and convalescent COVID-19 were collected in the United States, Italy and Spain. T cells, B-cell-depleted T cells, or PBMCs supplied cDNA or gDNA.

Original data processing: By means of reference gene primer amplification, nucleated cell counts were estimated. Sequencing used immunoSEQ multiplex PCR; TCRdb keeps in-frame clones, though not all of them. From that table come the V and J calls and clone size; the DNA was used to work out D and trimming. The sample contains about 290,000 clones, around four fifths of which appear only once. What was sequenced was peripheral blood. This rearrangement joins TRBV7-8 to TRBJ2-7; TRBD2 aligns across 13 bases. This clonotype was obtained from a woman in her forties or fifties with active or convalescent COVID-19. CDR3 region: CASSLGWTSGSPYEQYF. In DNA, the CDR3 is TGTGCCAGCAGCTTAGGCTGGACTAGCGGGAGCCCCTACGAGCAGTACTTC.